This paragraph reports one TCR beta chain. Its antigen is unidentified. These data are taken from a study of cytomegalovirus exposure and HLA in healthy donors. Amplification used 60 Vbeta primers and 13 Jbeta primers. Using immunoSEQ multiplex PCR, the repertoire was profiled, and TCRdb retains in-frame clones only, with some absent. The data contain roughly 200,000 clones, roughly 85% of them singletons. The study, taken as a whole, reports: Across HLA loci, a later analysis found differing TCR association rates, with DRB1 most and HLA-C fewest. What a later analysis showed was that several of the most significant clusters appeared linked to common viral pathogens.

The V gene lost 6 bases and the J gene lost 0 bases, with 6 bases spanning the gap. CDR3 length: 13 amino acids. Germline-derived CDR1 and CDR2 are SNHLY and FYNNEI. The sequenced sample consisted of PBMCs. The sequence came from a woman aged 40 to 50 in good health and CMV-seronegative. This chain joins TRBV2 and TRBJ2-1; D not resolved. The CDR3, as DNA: TGTGCCAGCAGCTGGGCCTCCTACAATGAGCAGTTCTTC. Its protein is CASSWASYNEQFF.